This T cell receptor (beta chain) is from a study of blood T cells in healthy people across ages (dated by TCRdb to the mid-2010s). For context, the study as a whole: In model experiments, template switching captured roughly one uniquely barcoded TCR beta cDNA molecule for every two T cells. Using deep sequencing normalized with unique cDNA molecular identifiers, the study measured how TCR beta repertoire diversity changes with age. Donors were grouped into four age groups: young (average approximately 16 years), middle-aged (around 39), aged (around 60) and long-lived (just over 80). To avoid experimental bias, donors of different ages were spread randomly across the sequencing lanes. For two donors (one aged 18 to 29 and one aged 80 or older), the study analyzed two additional independent replicas of 1 million unique cDNA reads from the same blood draw. Overall study outcomes, separate from this receptor: As age increased, observed TCR beta diversity per million T cells dropped in a roughly linear way, and a significant reduction was already evident by age approximately 40. Donor CMV infection status was unknown, potentially confounding age-related changes in expanded clonotypes. Estimates of total diversity based on one million sequenced T cells were regarded as lower bounds and as underestimates. Compared with the aged group, the long-lived group had more naive CD4+ T cells, fewer expanded clones and increased TCR diversity, a pattern suggesting age selection. Because profiling used bulk unsorted PBMCs, naive and antigen-experienced compartments could not be compared conclusively. The percentage of naive T cells measured by flow cytometry correlated strongly with observed TCR beta diversity.

At the junction V is shortened by 6 bases and J by 6 bases, with 14 bases in between. From its cysteine to its phenylalanine, the CDR3 spans 13 amino acids. The read is trimmed to its CDR3 DNA, 39 bases read in frame from base 1. A word on this clonotype: What this receptor recognizes is not known. No qualities accompany the bases; no much larger clone lies one base away.

The library was generated by 5' RACE. Instrument on record: Illumina HiSeq 2500. A second 7 to 11 cycle PCR used a sample-barcoded 5' primer and a J-beta primer mix. A template-switch 5' adaptor carrying 12 random nucleotides introduced a unique molecular identifier onto each TCR beta cDNA molecule. At least 2.5 million CDR3-containing paired-end reads were obtained from each sample. All of the RNA was converted into first-strand cDNA using the Mint cDNA synthesis kit, with a TRBC-specific oligonucleotide serving as the primer. All cDNA was treated with uracil-DNA glycosylase and then went through a first 18-cycle PCR with the universal primers M1SS and BC2_uni_R. Per the authors' processing: For normalization, 1 million high-quality reads were randomly selected from each sample, with every read carrying a distinct molecular identifier. Reads sharing molecular identifiers were discarded rather than binned into consensus sequences. MiTCR, set to a Q25 quality threshold and the strictest error-elimination algorithm, was used for CDR3 identification, clonotype clustering and error correction. A nonparametric unseen species model using Euler transformation provided a lower-bound estimate of total TCR beta diversity. TCRdb reworked the public reads: Q25 trimming with fastp, MiXCR clone assembly, productive beta chains retained. Records with the same CDR3 protein are collapsed into one entry carrying the most frequent genes and DNA. Clone size and V and J calls follow TCRdb, not the original study. The sample yields 1.5 million or so distinct CDR3 sequences; roughly 40% were counted once. 7.9% of the sample is taken by the ten largest.

Systemically healthy Caucasian individuals from Russia, 39 in total and aged roughly 6 to 100 years, were included as donors. About 9.6 milliliters of peripheral blood were collected from each donor into EDTA-treated Vacutainer tubes. Ficoll-Paque density-gradient centrifugation was used to isolate PBMCs, with at least 6.5 million per sample. Total RNA was extracted from PBMCs with Trizol reagent, with at least 6 micrograms obtained per sample. Naive CD45RAhigh/CD27high T cell percentages were measured by flow cytometry on a PBMC aliquot from every donor. The sequence was obtained from a woman under 30 in good health. In this chain, TRBV12-3 or TRBV12-4 is recombined with TRBJ1-1; the best D guess is TRBD1, with 6 bases matching. Sequences were obtained from blood. The CDR3 reads CASRAGGFAEAFF. The nucleotide sequence is TGTGCCAGCAGGGCCGGGGGCTTCGCTGAAGCTTTCTTT.